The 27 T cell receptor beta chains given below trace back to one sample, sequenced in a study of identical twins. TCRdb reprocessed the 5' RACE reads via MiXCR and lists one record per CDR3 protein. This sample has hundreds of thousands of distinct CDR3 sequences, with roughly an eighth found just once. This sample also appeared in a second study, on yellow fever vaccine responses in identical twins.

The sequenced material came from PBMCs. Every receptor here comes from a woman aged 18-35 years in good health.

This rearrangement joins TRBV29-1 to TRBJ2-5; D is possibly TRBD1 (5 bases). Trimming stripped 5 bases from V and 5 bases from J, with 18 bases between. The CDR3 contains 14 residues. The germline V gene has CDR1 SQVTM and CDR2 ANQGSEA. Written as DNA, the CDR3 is TGCAGCGTTCTCGGCGACAGATTAAGGGAGACCCAGTACTTC. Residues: CSVLGDRLRETQYF.

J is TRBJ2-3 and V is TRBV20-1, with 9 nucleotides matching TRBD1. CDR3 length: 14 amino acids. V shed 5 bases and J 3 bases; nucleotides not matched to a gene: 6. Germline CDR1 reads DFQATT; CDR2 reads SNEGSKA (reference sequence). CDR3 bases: TGCAGTGCTTTCGCGGACAGGGGTACAGATACGCAGTATTTT. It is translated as CSAFADRGTDTQYF.

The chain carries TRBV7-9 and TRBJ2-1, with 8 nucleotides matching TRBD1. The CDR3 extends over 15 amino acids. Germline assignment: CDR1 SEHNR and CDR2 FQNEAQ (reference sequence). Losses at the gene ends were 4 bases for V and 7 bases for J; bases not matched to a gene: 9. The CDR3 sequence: CASSSMDRAGNEQFF. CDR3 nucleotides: TGTGCCAGCAGCTCGATGGACAGGGCAGGAAATGAGCAGTTCTTC.

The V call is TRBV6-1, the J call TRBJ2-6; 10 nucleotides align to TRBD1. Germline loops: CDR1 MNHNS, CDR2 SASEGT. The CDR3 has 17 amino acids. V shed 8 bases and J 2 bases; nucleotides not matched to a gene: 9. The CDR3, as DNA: TGTGCCAGCCCCAGGGGGACAGGGGCCACTGGGGCCAACGTCCTGACTTTC. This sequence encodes CASPRGTGATGANVLTF.

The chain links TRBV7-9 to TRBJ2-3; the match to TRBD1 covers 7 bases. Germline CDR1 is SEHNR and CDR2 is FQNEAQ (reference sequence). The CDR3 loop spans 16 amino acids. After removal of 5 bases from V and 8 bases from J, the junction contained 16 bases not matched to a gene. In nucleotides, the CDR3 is TGTGCCAGCAGCCCCCGGGTAGGGGGCCCCTCGGGTACGCAGTATTTT. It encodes CASSPRVGGPSGTQYF.

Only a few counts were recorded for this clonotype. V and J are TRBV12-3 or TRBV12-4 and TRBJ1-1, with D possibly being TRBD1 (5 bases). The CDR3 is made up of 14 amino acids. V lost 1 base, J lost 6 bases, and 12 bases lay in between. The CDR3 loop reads CASSLGGALAEAFF. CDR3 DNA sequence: TGTGCCAGCAGTTTAGGAGGGGCACTCGCTGAAGCTTTCTTT.

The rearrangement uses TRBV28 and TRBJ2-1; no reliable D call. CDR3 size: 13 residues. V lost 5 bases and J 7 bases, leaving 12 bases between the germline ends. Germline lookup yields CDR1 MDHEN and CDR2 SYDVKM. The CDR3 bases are TGTGCCAGCAGTCCCCATTCTCGGAATGAGCAGTTCTTC. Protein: CASSPHSRNEQFF.

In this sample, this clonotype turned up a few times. The CDR3 loop reads CATSQRGYEQYF. The CDR3 bases are TGTGCCACCAGCCAACGGGGTTACGAGCAGTACTTC. The chain combines TRBV24-1 with TRBJ2-7; D is perhaps TRBD2 (5 bases). Trimming stripped 7 bases from V and 4 bases from J, with 10 bases between. This CDR3 has 12 amino acids. CDR1 and CDR2 from the germline V gene are KGHDR and SFDVKD.

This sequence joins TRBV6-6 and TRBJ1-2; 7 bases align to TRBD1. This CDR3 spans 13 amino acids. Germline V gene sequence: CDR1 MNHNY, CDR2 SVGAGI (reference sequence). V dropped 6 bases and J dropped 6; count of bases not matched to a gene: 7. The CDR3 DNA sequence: TGTGCCAGCAGGTCGACAGGGCCGGATGGCTACACCTTC. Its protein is CASRSTGPDGYTF.

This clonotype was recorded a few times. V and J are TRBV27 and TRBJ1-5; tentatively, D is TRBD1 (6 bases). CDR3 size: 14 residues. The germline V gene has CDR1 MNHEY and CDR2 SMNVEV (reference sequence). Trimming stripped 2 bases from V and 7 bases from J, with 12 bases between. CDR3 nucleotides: TGTGCCAGCAGTTTAGTCACACAGGGACAGCCCCAGCATTTT. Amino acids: CASSLVTQGQPQHF.

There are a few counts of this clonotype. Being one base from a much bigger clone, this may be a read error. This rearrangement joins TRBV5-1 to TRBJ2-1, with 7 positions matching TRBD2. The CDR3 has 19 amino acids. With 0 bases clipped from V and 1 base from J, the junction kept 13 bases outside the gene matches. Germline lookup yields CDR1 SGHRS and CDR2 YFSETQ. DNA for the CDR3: TGCGCCAGCAGCTTGGACCGATATTTAGCGGGTCTATCCTACAATGAGCAGTTCTTC. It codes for CASSLDRYLAGLSYNEQFF. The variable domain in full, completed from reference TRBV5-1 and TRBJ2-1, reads KAGVTQTPRYLIKTRGQQVTLSCSPISGHRSVSWYQQTPGQGLQFLFEYFSETQRNKGNFPGRFSGRQFSNSRSEMNVSTLELGDSALYLCASSLDRYLAGLSYNEQFFGPGTRLTVL.

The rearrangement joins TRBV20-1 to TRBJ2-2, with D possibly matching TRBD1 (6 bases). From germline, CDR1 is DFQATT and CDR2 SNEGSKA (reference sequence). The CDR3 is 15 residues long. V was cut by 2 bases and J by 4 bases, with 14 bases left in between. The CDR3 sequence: CSARRADSSTGELFF. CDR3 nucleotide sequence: TGCAGTGCTAGAAGAGCGGACAGTTCCACCGGGGAGCTGTTTTTT.

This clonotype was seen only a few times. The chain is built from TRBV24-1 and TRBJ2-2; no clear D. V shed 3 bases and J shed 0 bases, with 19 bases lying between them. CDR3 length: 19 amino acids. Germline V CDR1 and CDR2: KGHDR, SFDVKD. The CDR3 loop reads CATSDPLGALFSNTGELFF. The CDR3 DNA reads TGTGCCACCAGTGATCCACTTGGAGCTCTTTTTTCGAACACCGGGGAGCTGTTTTTT.

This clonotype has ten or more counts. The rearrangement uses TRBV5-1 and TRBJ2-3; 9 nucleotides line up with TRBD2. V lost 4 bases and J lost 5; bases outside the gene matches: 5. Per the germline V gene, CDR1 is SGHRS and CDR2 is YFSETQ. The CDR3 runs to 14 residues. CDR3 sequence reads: CASSVSGGQDTQYF. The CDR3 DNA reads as TGCGCCAGCAGCGTTAGCGGGGGCCAAGATACGCAGTATTTT. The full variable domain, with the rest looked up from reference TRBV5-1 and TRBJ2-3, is KAGVTQTPRYLIKTRGQQVTLSCSPISGHRSVSWYQQTPGQGLQFLFEYFSETQRNKGNFPGRFSGRQFSNSRSEMNVSTLELGDSALYLCASSVSGGQDTQYFGPGTRLTVL.

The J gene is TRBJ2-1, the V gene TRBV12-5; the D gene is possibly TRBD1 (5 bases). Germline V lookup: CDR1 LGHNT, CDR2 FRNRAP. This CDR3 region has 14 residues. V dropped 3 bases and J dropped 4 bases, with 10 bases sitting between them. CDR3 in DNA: TGTGCTAGTGGTTTAACGGACACTTACAATGAGCAGTTCTTC. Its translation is CASGLTDTYNEQFF.

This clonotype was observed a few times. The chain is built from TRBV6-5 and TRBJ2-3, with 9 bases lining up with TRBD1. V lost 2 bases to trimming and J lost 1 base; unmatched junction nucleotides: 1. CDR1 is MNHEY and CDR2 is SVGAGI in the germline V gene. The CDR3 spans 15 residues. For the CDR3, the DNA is TGTGCCAGCAGTTACCGGACAGGGGGCACAGATACGCAGTATTTT. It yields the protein CASSYRTGGTDTQYF.

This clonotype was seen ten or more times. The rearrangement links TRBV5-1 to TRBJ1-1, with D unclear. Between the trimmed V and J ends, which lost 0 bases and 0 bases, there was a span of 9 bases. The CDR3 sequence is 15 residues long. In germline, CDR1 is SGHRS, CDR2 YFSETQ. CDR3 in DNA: TGCGCCAGCAGCTTGGAGAGGGCCATGAACACTGAAGCTTTCTTT. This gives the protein CASSLERAMNTEAFF.

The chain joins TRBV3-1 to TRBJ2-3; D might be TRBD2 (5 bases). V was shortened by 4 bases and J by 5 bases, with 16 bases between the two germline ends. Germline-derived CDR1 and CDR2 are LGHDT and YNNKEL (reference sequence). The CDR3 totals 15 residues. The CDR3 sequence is CASSPSVRVGDTQYF. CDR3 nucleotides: TGTGCCAGCAGCCCTTCGGTGCGGGTAGGAGATACGCAGTATTTT.

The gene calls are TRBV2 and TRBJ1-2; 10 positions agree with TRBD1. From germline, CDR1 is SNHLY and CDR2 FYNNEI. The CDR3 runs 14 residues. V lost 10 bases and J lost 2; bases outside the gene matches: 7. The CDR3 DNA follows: TGTGCCAACAGAGACAGGGGGCAGAACTATGGCTACACCTTC. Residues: CANRDRGQNYGYTF.

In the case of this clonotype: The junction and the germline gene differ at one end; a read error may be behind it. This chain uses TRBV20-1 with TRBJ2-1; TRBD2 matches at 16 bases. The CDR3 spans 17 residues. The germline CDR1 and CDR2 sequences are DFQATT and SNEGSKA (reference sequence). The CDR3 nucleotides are TGCTGTGCCCAAGGGACTAGCGGGAGGGCCCTCTACAATGAGCAGTTCTTC. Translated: CCAQGTSGRALYNEQFF.

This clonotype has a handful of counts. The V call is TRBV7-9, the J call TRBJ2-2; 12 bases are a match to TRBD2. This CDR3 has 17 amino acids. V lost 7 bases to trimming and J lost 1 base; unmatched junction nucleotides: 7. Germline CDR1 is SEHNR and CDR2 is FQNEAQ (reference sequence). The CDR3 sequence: CASNLGLAGLNTGELFF. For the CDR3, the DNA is TGTGCCAGCAACCTTGGACTAGCGGGGCTGAACACCGGGGAGCTGTTTTTT.

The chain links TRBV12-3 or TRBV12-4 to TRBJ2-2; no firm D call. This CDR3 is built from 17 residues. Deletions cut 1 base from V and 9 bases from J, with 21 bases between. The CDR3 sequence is CASSLGGTEWMAWELFF. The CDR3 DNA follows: TGTGCCAGCAGTTTAGGGGGAACAGAATGGATGGCGTGGGAGCTGTTTTTT.

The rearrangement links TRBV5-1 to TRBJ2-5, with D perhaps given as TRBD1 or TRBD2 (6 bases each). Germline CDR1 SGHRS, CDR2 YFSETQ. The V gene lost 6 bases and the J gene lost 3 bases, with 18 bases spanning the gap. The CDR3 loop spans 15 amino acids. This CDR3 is CASTGRGAKEETQYF. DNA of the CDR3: TGCGCCAGCACTGGAAGGGGGGCTAAAGAAGAGACCCAGTACTTC. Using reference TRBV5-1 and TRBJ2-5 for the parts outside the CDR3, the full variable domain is KAGVTQTPRYLIKTRGQQVTLSCSPISGHRSVSWYQQTPGQGLQFLFEYFSETQRNKGNFPGRFSGRQFSNSRSEMNVSTLELGDSALYLCASTGRGAKEETQYFGPGTRLLVL.

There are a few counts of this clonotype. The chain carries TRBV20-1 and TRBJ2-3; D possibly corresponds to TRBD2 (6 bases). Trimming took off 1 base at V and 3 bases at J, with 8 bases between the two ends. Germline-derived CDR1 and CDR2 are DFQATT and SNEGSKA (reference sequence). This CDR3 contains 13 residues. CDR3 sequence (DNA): TGCAGTGCTAGAGGACTAGGGACAGATACGCAGTATTTT. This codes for CSARGLGTDTQYF.

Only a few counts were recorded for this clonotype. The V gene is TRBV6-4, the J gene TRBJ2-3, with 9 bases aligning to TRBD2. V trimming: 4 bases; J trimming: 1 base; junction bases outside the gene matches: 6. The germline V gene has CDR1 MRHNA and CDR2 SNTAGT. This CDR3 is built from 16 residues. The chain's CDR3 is CASSVLAGEGTDTQYF. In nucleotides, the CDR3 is TGTGCCAGCAGTGTCTTAGCGGGAGAAGGCACAGATACGCAGTATTTT.

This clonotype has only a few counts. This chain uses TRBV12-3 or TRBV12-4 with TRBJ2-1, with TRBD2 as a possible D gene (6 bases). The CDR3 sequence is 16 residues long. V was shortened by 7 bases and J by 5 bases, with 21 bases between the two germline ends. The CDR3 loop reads CASTLGLLAVNNEQFF. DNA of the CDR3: TGTGCCAGCACACTGGGACTCTTAGCGGTAAACAATGAGCAGTTCTTC.

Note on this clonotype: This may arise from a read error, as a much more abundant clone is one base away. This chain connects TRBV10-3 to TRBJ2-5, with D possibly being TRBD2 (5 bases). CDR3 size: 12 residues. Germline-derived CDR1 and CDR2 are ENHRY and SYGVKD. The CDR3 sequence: CAIGEREETQYF. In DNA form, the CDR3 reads TGTGCCATCGGTGAGAGGGAGGAGACCCAGTACTTC.